This TCR beta chain was documented in a study of blood T cell repertoires in COVID-19. Study information: PBMCs, B-cell-depleted T cells, or T cells provided the cDNA or gDNA that made up the material.

In the original analysis: It was from reference gene primer amplification that nucleated cell counts were estimated. Assay: immunoSEQ multiplex PCR; the TCRdb copy retains only in-frame clones and omits some. V, J and clone size are taken as reported in that table, and D and trimming were inferred from the DNA itself. The table records 95,000 to 110,000 clones, 80% to 90% of them present only once. The material sequenced was peripheral blood. The TCR originated in a human donor in a cohort sampled during active COVID-19.

The CDR3 region has the DNA TGTGCCAGCAGCGTACTAGACCAATCTAGCACAGATACGCAGTATTTT. Translated, it gives CASSVLDQSSTDTQYF. V is TRBV9 and J is TRBJ2-3; D ambiguous. The V gene's germline CDR1 is SGDLS and CDR2 YYNGEE. The CDR3 length is 16 residues. The V and J ends lost 1 base and 0 bases respectively, with 12 bases between them.